Sequencing of this T cell receptor (beta chain) was carried out in a study of cytomegalovirus exposure and HLA in healthy donors. Overall study: In an early release, HLA-typed donors contributed tens of millions of unique TCR sequences. The study, taken as a whole, reports: A later analysis showed that HLA-associated TCR beta chains had undergone more clonal expansion than equally common others. Being productive about 87% or about 30% of the time was typical of most TCR beta V segments in an earlier analysis. In a later analysis, a missense DCLRE1C variant was linked to TCR beta V- and J-gene trimming.

This clone was found once. Its antigen is unknown. PCR used 60 Vbeta primers and 13 Jbeta primers. Profiling relied on immunoSEQ multiplex PCR, and the TCRdb table lists in-frame clones only, not all of them. Counted here are around 31,000 clones, around nine tenths occurring once; the ten biggest clones make up around 3%. This clonotype originated in a boy aged 5 to 17 in good health and CMV-seronegative. Sequenced material: PBMCs.

As DNA, the CDR3 is TGCGCCAGCAGCTTGGCCTGGGGCAGGGGGTTATATGGCTACACCTTC. Protein sequence: CASSLAWGRGLYGYTF. The chain links TRBV5-1 to TRBJ1-2; TRBD1 matches at 7 bases. The V gene's germline CDR1 is SGHRS and CDR2 YFSETQ. The J segment lost 5 bases and the V segment lost 0 bases, leaving 10 bases of the junction unmatched. The CDR3 runs 16 residues.